The 12 T cell receptor beta chains presented below share a single source sample, sequenced in a study of patients and donors after allogeneic stem cell transplantation. One entry per CDR3 protein, called by TCRdb with MiXCR from the RT-PCR reads. Of some 960,000 distinct CDR3 sequences detected, about a sixth appear once; the ten largest clones hold 5% to 6.5%. Source material: blood, either unsorted or a sorted T cell fraction (not recorded which). The receptors derive from a human donor who was either an allogeneic HSCT recipient or a stem cell or donor lymphocyte infusion donor (not recorded which). It is not recorded whose cells these are; they may come from a transplant donor.

This chain's CDR3 is CSVELQGGLDEQYF. The CDR3 DNA follows: TGCAGCGTTGAATTGCAGGGGGGTCTGGACGAGCAGTACTTC. The chain is built from TRBV29-1 and TRBJ2-7; TRBD1 might be the D (7 bases). This CDR3 has 14 amino acids. Germline CDR1 and CDR2: SQVTM and ANQGSEA. Deletions cut 2 bases from V and 5 bases from J, with 16 bases between.

This clonotype was seen a few times. In DNA form, the CDR3 reads TGTGCCAGCAGCTTAGTGGCTCCAGATACGCAGTATTTT. Translation: CASSLVAPDTQYF. This chain joins TRBV7-3 and TRBJ2-3; no clear D. Deletions cut 2 bases from V and 4 bases from J, with 7 bases between. Germline CDR1 is SGHTA and CDR2 is FQGTGA. This CDR3 is 13 amino acids long.

This clonotype was detected only once. The chain couples TRBV7-9 to TRBJ1-1; D may be TRBD1 (5 bases). The V gene's germline CDR1 is SEHNR and CDR2 FQNEAQ (reference sequence). The CDR3 spans 13 residues. V was shortened by 0 bases and J by 12 bases, with 14 bases between the two germline ends. This CDR3 reads CASSLALATASFF. The DNA of the CDR3 is TGTGCCAGCAGCTTAGCATTGGCGACAGCCTCTTTCTTT.

J is TRBJ2-5 and V is TRBV5-4; TRBD2 agrees at 11 bases. V shed 5 bases and J 2 bases; nucleotides not matched to a gene: 8. The CDR3 contains 16 residues. Per the germline V gene, CDR1 is SGHNT and CDR2 is YYREEE (reference sequence). The CDR3 reads CASRPAGTSGQETQYF. CDR3 bases: TGTGCCAGCAGGCCTGCTGGGACTAGCGGTCAAGAGACCCAGTACTTC.

This rearrangement joins TRBV7-8 to TRBJ1-2; TRBD1 might be the D (6 bases). Deletions cut 1 base from V and 8 bases from J, with 17 bases between. The CDR3 totals 15 residues. The germline V gene has CDR1 SGHVS and CDR2 FQNEAQ. For the CDR3, the DNA is TGTGCCAGCAGCTTAGTTTTGGGGGCAGGTGAAGGCTACACCTTC. Its translation is CASSLVLGAGEGYTF.

This clonotype was observed a single time. This chain joins TRBV11-2 and TRBJ1-2; no definite D call. Deletions cut 4 bases from V and 10 bases from J, with 10 bases between. This CDR3 region has 11 residues. Germline CDR1 and CDR2: SGHAT and FQNNGV. CDR3 residues: CASSSGVDYTF. Here the CDR3 DNA reads TGTGCCAGCAGCTCGGGAGTAGACTACACCTTC.

This clonotype was found a few times. The chain uses TRBV7-2 and TRBJ1-6; a possible D gene is TRBD1 (5 bases). The CDR3 is 15 amino acids. CDR1 SGHTA and CDR2 FQGNSA come from the germline V gene. Trimming shortened V by 5 bases and J by 10 bases, and 18 bases separated the two germline ends. DNA of the CDR3: TGTGCCAGCAGCACGCCGGGACTCCTCTCCTCACCCCTCCACTTT. Protein: CASSTPGLLSSPLHF.

This chain joins TRBV11-2 and TRBJ2-5; the match to TRBD2 covers 11 bases. This CDR3 is built from 16 residues. CDR1 and CDR2 from the germline V gene are SGHAT and FQNNGV. Trimming at V came to 5 bases and at J to 6 bases, leaving 11 bases not matched to a gene. The CDR3 is CASSPRLAGGLKTQYF. For the CDR3, the DNA is TGTGCCAGCAGCCCACGGCTAGCGGGGGGCCTGAAGACCCAGTACTTC.

As DNA, the CDR3 is TGTGCCACCGCAGACTCCGGACAAAGACTCTCCTATGAGCAGTTCTTC. It is translated as CATADSGQRLSYEQFF. V gene TRBV24-1 combines with J gene TRBJ2-1; D is perhaps TRBD1 (5 bases). The CDR3 extends over 16 amino acids. Germline assignment: CDR1 KGHDR and CDR2 SFDVKD. Trimming removed 9 bases at V and 8 bases at J, with 25 bases between.

The chain links TRBV7-9 to TRBJ1-1, with TRBD1 matching over 8 bases. Germline V CDR1 and CDR2: SEHNR, FQNEAQ (reference sequence). The CDR3 is made up of 16 amino acids. V dropped 4 bases and J dropped 1; count of bases not matched to a gene: 8. The CDR3 region has the DNA TGTGCCAGCAGCTCAATACTCGGACAGGGGAACACTGAAGCTTTCTTT. It is translated as CASSSILGQGNTEAFF.

This clonotype was detected a few times. The V and J genes are TRBV20-1 and TRBJ1-4; 7 bases match TRBD1. The CDR3 is 14 amino acids. J was trimmed by 8 bases and V by 0 bases; bases with no gene match: 6. Germline V gene lookup returns CDR1 DFQATT and CDR2 SNEGSKA (reference sequence). CDR3 sequence (DNA): TGCAGTGCTAGAGAAAACAGGGGAAGCGAAAAACTGTTTTTT. This sequence encodes CSARENRGSEKLFF.

The CDR3 sequence: CASRIQGVNTEAFF. CDR3 DNA: TGTGCCAGCAGGATACAGGGGGTGAACACTGAAGCTTTCTTT. The J gene is TRBJ1-1, the V gene TRBV12-3 or TRBV12-4, with 8 bases matching TRBD1. The J segment lost 0 bases and the V segment lost 6 bases, leaving 3 bases of the junction unmatched. This CDR3 is 14 amino acids long.